This TCR beta chain derives from a study of T cells in Graves' hyperthyroidism and ophthalmopathy. Findings of the study overall: Blood shared most expanded thyroid clonotypes above 0.001.

The hyperthyroidism patients had all been newly diagnosed, and their disease duration was under 2 months. Their ages ranged from 18 to 65 years. PBMCs were obtained from over 8.5 ml fresh peripheral blood. The CDR3 runs to 12 residues. V lost 1 base and J lost 8, with 6 bases in between. Germline CDR1 reads SNHLY; CDR2 reads FYNNEI. What was amplified from RNA transcripts were TCR beta CDR3 regions. The HTBI primer set was used in a first-round RT-PCR of the TCR CDR3. MiXCR was run by TCRdb on the multiplex PCR reads, yielding one entry per CDR3 protein. The profile shows around 350,000 distinct CDR3 sequences, 15% to 19% of them singletons. This clonotype was detected ten times or more. The antigen is not known.

Sequenced input: blood. This receptor was taken from a woman under 30 with Graves' hyperthyroidism that later progressed to Graves' ophthalmopathy. The genes are TRBV2 and TRBJ1-3; no clear D. CDR3 loop: CASSEGWDTIYF. Here the CDR3 DNA reads TGTGCCAGCAGTGAAGGGTGGGACACCATATATTTT.